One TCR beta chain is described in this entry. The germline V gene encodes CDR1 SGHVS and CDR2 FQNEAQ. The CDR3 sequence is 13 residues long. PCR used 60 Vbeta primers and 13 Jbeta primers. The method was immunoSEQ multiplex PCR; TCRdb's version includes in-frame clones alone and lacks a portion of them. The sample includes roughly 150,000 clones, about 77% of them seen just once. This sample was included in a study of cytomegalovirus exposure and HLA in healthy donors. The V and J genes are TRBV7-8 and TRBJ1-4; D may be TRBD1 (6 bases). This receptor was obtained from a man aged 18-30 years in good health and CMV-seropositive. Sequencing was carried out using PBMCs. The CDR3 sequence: CAGTGLLNEKLFF. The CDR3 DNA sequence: TGTGCGGGAACAGGGCTACTTAATGAAAAACTGTTTTTT.